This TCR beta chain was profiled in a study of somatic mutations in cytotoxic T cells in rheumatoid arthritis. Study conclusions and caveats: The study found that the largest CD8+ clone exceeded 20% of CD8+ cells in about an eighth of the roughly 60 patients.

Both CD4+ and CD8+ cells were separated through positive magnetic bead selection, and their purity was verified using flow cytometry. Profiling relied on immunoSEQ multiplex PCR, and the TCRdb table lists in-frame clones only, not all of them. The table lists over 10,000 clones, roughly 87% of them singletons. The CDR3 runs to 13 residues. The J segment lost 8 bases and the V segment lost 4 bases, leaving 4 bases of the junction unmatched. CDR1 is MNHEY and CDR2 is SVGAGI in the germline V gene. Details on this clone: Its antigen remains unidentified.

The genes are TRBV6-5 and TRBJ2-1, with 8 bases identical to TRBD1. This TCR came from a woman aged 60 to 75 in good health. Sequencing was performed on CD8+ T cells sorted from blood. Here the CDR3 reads CASSSRGRDEQFF. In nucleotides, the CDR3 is TGTGCCAGCAGTTCCAGGGGGCGGGATGAGCAGTTCTTC.